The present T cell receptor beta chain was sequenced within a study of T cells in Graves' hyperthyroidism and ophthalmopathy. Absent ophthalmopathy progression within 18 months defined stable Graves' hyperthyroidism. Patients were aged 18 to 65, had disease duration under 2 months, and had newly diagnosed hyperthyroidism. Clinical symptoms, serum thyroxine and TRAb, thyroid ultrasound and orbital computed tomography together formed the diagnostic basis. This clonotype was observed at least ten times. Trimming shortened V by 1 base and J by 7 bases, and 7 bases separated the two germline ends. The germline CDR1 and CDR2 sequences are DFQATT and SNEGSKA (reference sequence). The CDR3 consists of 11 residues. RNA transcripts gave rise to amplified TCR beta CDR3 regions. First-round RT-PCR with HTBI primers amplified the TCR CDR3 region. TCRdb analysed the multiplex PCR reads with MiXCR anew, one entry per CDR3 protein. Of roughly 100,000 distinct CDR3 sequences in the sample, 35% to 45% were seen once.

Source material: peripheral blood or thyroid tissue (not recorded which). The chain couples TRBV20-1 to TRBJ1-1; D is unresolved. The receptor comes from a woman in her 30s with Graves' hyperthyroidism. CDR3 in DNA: TGCAGTGCTAGAGGGGAGCTTGAAGCTTTCTTT. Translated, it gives CSARGELEAFF.